Listed here is a single TCR beta chain. CDR3 size: 22 residues. Generated by immunoSEQ multiplex PCR, the TCRdb table keeps only in-frame clones and is missing some. The table includes more than 50,000 clones, 70% to 90% detected once. This specimen belongs to a study of OX40 agonist ivuxolimab in advanced cancers. This TCR was sampled from an adult with an advanced solid tumor such as melanoma, head and neck, liver or kidney cancer. This material consisted of CD4+ or CD8+ T cells sorted from blood, taken in a trial of the OX40 agonist ivuxolimab. V usage is TRBV21-1 and J usage is TRBJ2-2; TRBD2 reflects the table's D call only, with no check against the DNA. TRBV21-1 is noted as a pseudogene. The CDR3 DNA is TGTGCCAGCAGCAGAGTAAGAGGGTTTTTCACCGGTATCGGCTCAGACACCGGGGAGCTGTTTTTT. Protein product: CASSRVRGFFTGIGSDTGELFF.